The rows below give T cell receptor beta chains drawn from one sample of a study of OX40 agonist ivuxolimab in advanced cancers. Using immunoSEQ multiplex PCR, the repertoire was profiled, and TCRdb retains in-frame clones only, with some absent. Of around 56,000 clones listed, around four fifths are singletons. Sequencing was performed on CD4+ or CD8+ T cells sorted from blood, taken in a trial of the OX40 agonist ivuxolimab. These receptors were collected from an adult with an advanced solid tumor such as melanoma, head and neck, liver or kidney cancer. CDR3s include the opening cysteine and the closing phenylalanine or tryptophan. The D gene is left open where the match is weak. Some rows have no size entry. The others give once, few or many, or a class for an expanded clone.

>TRBV5-4|TRBD1|once|TRBJ2-7
TGTGCCAGCAGCTTTAAGGGCGAGGGACAGGGGAAGGTGCAGTACTTC
CASSFKGEGQGKVQYF
>TRBV5-4|TRBD1|NA|TRBJ1-5
TGTGCCAGCAGCCGGGGGACAGGGGGCGATCAGCCCCAGCATTTT
CASSRGTGGDQPQHF
>TRBV5-1|TRBD1|NA|TRBJ2-2
TGCGCCAGCAGCGAGGCTCGGACAGGGTGGGTCACCGGGGAGCTGTTTTTT
CASSEARTGWVTGELFF
>TRBV4-1|TRBD2|NA|TRBJ2-1
TGCGCCAGCAGCCAAGCCCTAGCGGGGGGGCGGAATGAGCAGTTCTTC
CASSQALAGGRNEQFF
>TRBV28|TRBD2|few|TRBJ2-1
TGTGCCAGCAGTCTTACTAGCGGGAGGCCTCGCACGAACTCCTACAATGAGCAGTTCTTC
CASSLTSGRPRTNSYNEQFF
>TRBV23-1|NA|once|TRBJ1-5
TGCGCCAGCAGTCAATCAAGGGGTCAGCCCCAGCATTTT
CASSQSRGQPQHF
>TRBV6-5|NA|few|TRBJ1-2
TGTGCCAGCAGTTCGTGGGAGCAGGGCTATGGCTACACCTTC
CASSSWEQGYGYTF
>TRBV19|NA|NA|TRBJ2-1
TGTGCCAGTAGTATAGATGATGAGCAGTTCTTC
CASSIDDEQFF
>TRBV2|NA|NA|TRBJ2-2
TGTGCCAGCAGTGAACAGGGGCTCACCGGGGAGCTGTTTTTT
CASSEQGLTGELFF
>TRBV7-6|NA|NA|TRBJ2-3
TGTGCCAGCAGCTCAGGCAGCGTGGCGGCAGATACGCAGTATTTT
CASSSGSVAADTQYF
>TRBV28|NA|few|TRBJ1-6
TGTGCCAGCATCAGGGAGGAAAATTCACCCCTCCACTTT
CASIREENSPLHF
>TRBV2|TRBD2|NA|TRBJ2-1
TGTGCCAGCAGTGACACACTAGCGATGAGGTCCTACAATGAGCAGTTCTTC
CASSDTLAMRSYNEQFF
>TRBV6-6|NA|NA|TRBJ2-3
TGTGCCAGCCACCGCGAGGCAGATACGCAGTATTTT
CASHREADTQYF
>TRBV6-1|TRBD2|once|TRBJ2-3
TGTGCCAGCAGTCGGACTAGTCGGAACACAGGTACGCAGTATTTT
CASSRTSRNTGTQYF
>TRBV15|NA|NA|TRBJ2-3
TGTGCCACCCGACAGGACACAGATACGCAGTATTTT
CATRQDTDTQYF
>TRBV2|NA|NA|TRBJ1-2
TGTGCCAGCAGTGACTTTGGGGGGACCTACTATGGCTACACCTTC
CASSDFGGTYYGYTF
>TRBV2|NA|NA|TRBJ1-2
TGTGCCTCCGGCGGGCCATCGGGTGGCTACACCTTC
CASGGPSGGYTF
>TRBV2|NA|NA|TRBJ2-1
TGTGCCAGCAGTGTATTAGGGGGGGAGCAGTTCTTC
CASSVLGGEQFF
>TRBV7-6|TRBD2|NA|TRBJ2-3
TGTGCCAGCAGCCGACTAGCGGGGACACAACCCGCAGATACGCAGTATTTT
CASSRLAGTQPADTQYF
>TRBV9|NA|NA|TRBJ1-6
TGTGCCAGCAGCACCCGGGACCTGGGACGGTTTGGGTCACCCCTCCACTTT
CASSTRDLGRFGSPLHF
>TRBV18|TRBD2|once|TRBJ2-1
TGTGCCAGCTCACCCTTGGGGTTAGCGGGGAATGAGCAGTTCTTC
CASSPLGLAGNEQFF
>TRBV19|TRBD1|NA|TRBJ1-5
TGTGCCAGTAATGAACCGGGACAGGGGGCTGGCAATCAGCCCCAGCATTTT
CASNEPGQGAGNQPQHF
>TRBV6-6|TRBD1|NA|TRBJ1-6
TGTGCCAGCAGGAGACAGGGGGGGAATTCACCCCTCCACTTT
CASRRQGGNSPLHF
>TRBV9|NA|NA|TRBJ2-6
TGTGCCAGCAGCATCGGCCGTAGGGCCAACGTCCTGACTTTC
CASSIGRRANVLTF
>TRBV6-5|NA|NA|TRBJ2-1
TGTGCCAGCAGCGACGTTCTGTTCTTC
CASSDVLFF
>TRBV28|TRBD1|few|TRBJ2-7
TGTGCCAGCGGTATACAGGGGGCGTACGAGCAGTACTTC
CASGIQGAYEQYF
>TRBV18|NA|NA|TRBJ1-1
TGTGCCAGCTCCAACGACAGGAACACTGAAGCTTTCTTT
CASSNDRNTEAFF
>TRBV10-3|TRBD1|few|TRBJ1-2
TGTGCCACCACGGGACAGGGCGGGACCTATGGCTACACCTTC
CATTGQGGTYGYTF
>TRBV5-8|TRBD1|NA|TRBJ1-5
TGTGCCAGCAGCCCCGGACAGGATTATAGCAATCAGCCCCAGCATTTT
CASSPGQDYSNQPQHF
>TRBV10-3|NA|NA|TRBJ2-1
TGTGCCATCAGTGAGTCCCTAGAGGGGCTCAATGAGCAGTTCTTC
CAISESLEGLNEQFF
>TRBV5-5|TRBD1|NA|TRBJ1-2
TGTGCCAGCAGCACCCGGACAGGGGTCGTTGGCTACACCTTC
CASSTRTGVVGYTF
>TRBV7-8|NA|NA|TRBJ1-5
TGTGCCAGCAGCTTGGAACAGGGATGGAGCAATCAGCCCCAGCATTTT
CASSLEQGWSNQPQHF
>TRBV6-5|TRBD1|NA|TRBJ1-2
TGTGCCAGCAGCGACGCCGGTGACAGGGTCTCCGGCTACACCTTC
CASSDAGDRVSGYTF
>TRBV28|NA|NA|TRBJ1-4
TGTGCCAGCACCATCCCTTACGGGGATGAAAAACTGTTTTTT
CASTIPYGDEKLFF
>TRBV29-1|NA|NA|TRBJ2-5
TGCAGCGTTGTTGAAGCGGGAGAGACCCAGTACTTC
CSVVEAGETQYF
>TRBV10-3|TRBD1|NA|TRBJ1-3
TGTGCCATCAGCGAAGGACAGGGGCGGGGTGGAAACACCATATATTTT
CAISEGQGRGGNTIYF
>TRBV5-1|NA|NA|TRBJ2-7
TGCGCCAGCAGCTTAAAATTAGGAGGGACACCCCACGAGCAGTACTTC
CASSLKLGGTPHEQYF
>TRBV7-9|NA|NA|TRBJ2-7
TGTGCCAGTACCAAAGCCGGGACAATCTACGAGCAGTACTTC
CASTKAGTIYEQYF
>TRBV28|TRBD2|NA|TRBJ2-1
TGTGCCAGCAGGAGAGGACTAGCGGGGAATGAGCAGTTCTTC
CASRRGLAGNEQFF
>TRBV10-3|NA|NA|TRBJ1-2
TGTGCCATCAGTGAGTCGCAGAGAAACTATGGCTACACCTTC
CAISESQRNYGYTF
>TRBV9|NA|NA|TRBJ1-1
TGTGCCAGCAGCGTAGGACCCGTCTCTGAAGCTTTCTTT
CASSVGPVSEAFF
>TRBV14|NA|NA|TRBJ2-5
TGTGCCAGCAGCGGCGGGGGCGAGACCCAGTACTTC
CASSGGGETQYF
>TRBV5-1|TRBD2|NA|TRBJ2-2
TGCGCCAGCAGCTTGGCCCTTAACCGACTAGCGCTAGAAGGCCAGTCCTTGGCCGGGGAGCTGTTTTTT
CASSLALNRLALEGQSLAGELFF
>TRBV4-1|NA|NA|TRBJ2-1
TGCGCCAGCAGCGTCGTATGGGGGGGGGCAGATGAGCAGTTCTTC
CASSVVWGGADEQFF